This TCR beta chain comes out of a study of cytotoxic CD8 clonotypes in ibrutinib-treated CLL. Whole-study results and caveats: Public clonotypes, found uncommonly, either contracted or stayed stable on treatment.

Germline-derived CDR1 and CDR2 are MNHNS and SASEGT. Trimming pared 5 bases from V and 8 bases from J, leaving 12 bases between. The CDR3 is 12 residues long. Generated by immunoSEQ multiplex PCR, the TCRdb table keeps only in-frame clones and is missing some. The table has 150,000 to 200,000 clones, approximately 90% seen once. Regarding this clone: No antigen is known for it.

This specimen was PBMCs, taken at disease progression, from a patient treated with ibrutinib. The receptor was derived from a human donor with chronic lymphocytic leukemia. The V gene is TRBV6-1, the J gene TRBJ1-2, with D unresolved. The CDR3 spells CASSPDSRGYTF. CDR3 DNA: TGTGCCAGCAGTCCAGATTCAAGAGGCTACACCTTC.